Below, 24 T cell receptor beta chains from the same sample are listed, as sequenced in a study of blood T cell repertoires in COVID-19. The repertoire was sequenced with immunoSEQ multiplex PCR; TCRdb's copy has only in-frame clones and lacks some. This table holds approximately 200,000 clones, approximately 78% found once. What was sequenced was PBMCs or T cells enriched from blood (not recorded which). The receptor source for this set is a man in his forties who had recovered from COVID-19.

The rearrangement joins TRBV3-1 (or the pseudogene TRBV3-2) to TRBJ2-7; a weak D match, TRBD1 (6 bases). V gave up 4 bases and J gave up 4 bases, with 14 bases separating them. CDR3 length equals 14 residues. Germline CDR1 LGHDT, CDR2 YNNKEL (reference sequence). CDR3 protein: CASSRAGEVYEQYF. The DNA of the CDR3 is TGTGCCAGCAGCCGGGCAGGGGAAGTATACGAGCAGTACTTC.

The chain recombines TRBV9 with TRBJ2-7; TRBD1 might be the D (6 bases). V was trimmed by 4 bases and J by 0 bases, leaving 11 bases between them. Germline CDR1 reads SGDLS; CDR2 reads YYNGEE. This CDR3 region has 14 residues. Here the CDR3 reads CASSRQGTSYEQYF. CDR3 bases: TGTGCCAGCAGCCGCCAGGGGACCTCCTACGAGCAGTACTTC.

CDR3 sequence reads: CASWDRGLGYTF. The CDR3 bases are TGTGCCAGTTGGGACAGGGGACTGGGCTACACCTTC. The V gene is TRBV19, the J gene TRBJ1-2; TRBD1 matches at 10 bases. Germline V CDR1 and CDR2: LNHDA, SQIVND (reference sequence). V gave up 8 bases and J gave up 8 bases; unmatched junction bases: 5. This CDR3 region has 12 residues.

This rearrangement joins TRBV11-3 to TRBJ2-2; TRBD1 aligns across 7 bases. The CDR3 covers 16 residues. J lost 1 base, V lost 4 bases, and 6 bases had no gene match. Germline V lookup: CDR1 SGHNT, CDR2 YENEEA. The CDR3 DNA reads as TGTGCCAGCAGCTCTAAGACAGGGAGGAACACCGGGGAGCTGTTTTTT. As protein: CASSSKTGRNTGELFF.

This clone was counted only a few times. V usage is TRBV6-5 and J usage is TRBJ1-3, with TRBD1 matching over 7 bases. The CDR3 runs 16 residues. Germline CDR1 is MNHEY and CDR2 is SVGAGI. V dropped 0 bases and J dropped 2; count of bases not matched to a gene: 4. CDR3 nucleotides: TGTGCCAGCAGTTACTCAACCGGGACAGCTGGAAACACCATATATTTT. Its translation: CASSYSTGTAGNTIYF.

The chain joins TRBV29-1 to TRBJ1-6, with D possibly TRBD1 on 5 matching bases. Per the germline V gene, CDR1 is SQVTM and CDR2 is ANQGSEA. Trimming cost V 5 bases and J 2 bases, with 19 bases left between them. CDR3 length equals 17 residues. CDR3 protein: CSVKTGRQLPYNSPLHF. Here the CDR3 DNA reads TGCAGCGTTAAAACCGGGAGACAGCTCCCCTATAATTCACCCCTCCACTTT.

The rearrangement links TRBV5-1 to TRBJ2-5; 9 bases map to TRBD1. CDR3 length equals 15 residues. The ends lost 5 bases at V and 5 bases at J; junction bases unmatched: 10. Germline-derived CDR1 and CDR2 are SGHRS and YFSETQ. The CDR3 DNA reads as TGCGCCAGCAGGCCTCGACAGGGGGATCGTGAGACCCAGTACTTC. This codes for CASRPRQGDRETQYF.

This chain links TRBV5-1 with TRBJ2-7, with TRBD2 as a possible D gene (6 bases). This CDR3 is built from 13 residues. Deletions cut 4 bases from V and 0 bases from J, with 8 bases between. The germline V gene encodes CDR1 SGHRS and CDR2 YFSETQ. The CDR3 loop is CASSVTSSYEQYF. The CDR3 DNA follows: TGCGCCAGCAGCGTGACTAGCTCCTACGAGCAGTACTTC.

This chain uses TRBV19 with TRBJ1-1; TRBD1 aligns across 7 bases. The CDR3 covers 14 residues. The V gene's germline CDR1 is LNHDA and CDR2 SQIVND (reference sequence). V gave up 3 bases and J gave up 5 bases; unmatched junction bases: 6. CDR3 sequence: CASSIMGRGTEAFF. The CDR3 nucleotides read TGTGCCAGTAGTATTATGGGCAGGGGGACTGAAGCTTTCTTT.

This sequence joins TRBV27 and TRBJ2-1, with 10 positions matching TRBD2. CDR3 length equals 16 residues. The germline CDR1 and CDR2 sequences are MNHEY and SMNVEV (reference sequence). With 5 bases clipped from V and 4 bases from J, the junction kept 8 bases outside the gene matches. The CDR3: CASSRSGRADYNEQFF. The CDR3, as DNA: TGTGCCAGCAGTCGAAGCGGGAGGGCCGATTACAATGAGCAGTTCTTC.

The V gene is TRBV15, the J gene TRBJ1-1; 10 bases match TRBD1. Germline V gene lookup returns CDR1 LNHNV and CDR2 YYDKDF (reference sequence). The CDR3 contains 16 residues. V shed 4 bases, J shed 1 base, and the junction held 6 bases outside the gene matches. The CDR3 region is CATSKLDRGGNTEAFF. The CDR3 nucleotides are TGTGCCACCAGCAAATTGGACAGGGGGGGGAACACTGAAGCTTTCTTT.

The J gene is TRBJ2-1, the V gene TRBV5-1; 9 nucleotides agree with TRBD2. The CDR3 totals 16 residues. Germline values: CDR1 SGHRS, CDR2 YFSETQ. V trimming: 6 bases; J trimming: 3 bases; junction bases outside the gene matches: 10. DNA of the CDR3: TGCGCCAGCACCACCCTAGCGGGAACAGGCTACAATGAGCAGTTCTTC. Encoded protein: CASTTLAGTGYNEQFF.

This chain links TRBV19 with TRBJ1-2, with 11 bases identical to TRBD1. J was trimmed by 3 bases and V by 5 bases; bases with no gene match: 8. The germline V gene has CDR1 LNHDA and CDR2 SQIVND (reference sequence). The CDR3 runs 16 residues. The CDR3 loop reads CASSFPDRGLYYGYTF. CDR3 in DNA: TGTGCCAGTAGTTTCCCGGACAGGGGGCTCTACTATGGCTACACCTTC.

The J gene is TRBJ2-3, the V gene TRBV29-1, with TRBD2 matching 9 bases. The germline V gene has CDR1 SQVTM and CDR2 ANQGSEA. The CDR3 extends over 13 amino acids. The V gene end was trimmed by 4 bases and the J gene end by 2 bases; junction bases not matched to a gene: 1. CDR3 region: CSVVAGDTDTQYF. As DNA, the CDR3 is TGCAGCGTTGTAGCGGGGGACACAGATACGCAGTATTTT.

The rearrangement joins TRBV5-1 to TRBJ2-7; the match to TRBD1 covers 7 bases. Germline CDR1 and CDR2: SGHRS and YFSETQ. CDR3 length: 15 amino acids. V shed 1 base and J 0 bases; nucleotides not matched to a gene: 4. The CDR3 is CASSLTGVSSYEQYF. For the CDR3, the DNA is TGCGCCAGCAGCTTGACAGGGGTGAGCTCCTACGAGCAGTACTTC. The variable domain in full, with the rest retrieved from reference TRBV5-1 and TRBJ2-7, is KAGVTQTPRYLIKTRGQQVTLSCSPISGHRSVSWYQQTPGQGLQFLFEYFSETQRNKGNFPGRFSGRQFSNSRSEMNVSTLELGDSALYLCASSLTGVSSYEQYFGPGTRLTVT.

V gene TRBV7-9 combines with J gene TRBJ2-2; 8 bases are a match to TRBD1. V was clipped by 4 bases and J by 1 base; unmatched bases: 5. Germline V gene lookup returns CDR1 SEHNR and CDR2 FQNEAQ (reference sequence). The CDR3 is made up of 16 amino acids. The CDR3 region is CASSSGGTGNTGELFF. The CDR3 DNA is TGTGCCAGCAGCTCGGGTGGGACAGGGAACACCGGGGAGCTGTTTTTT.

The V and J genes are TRBV19 and TRBJ2-7; the D gene is possibly TRBD1 (6 bases). Germline V gene lookup returns CDR1 LNHDA and CDR2 SQIVND (reference sequence). V was cut by 6 bases and J by 2 bases, with 20 bases left in between. This CDR3 spans 16 amino acids. The DNA for the CDR3 is TGTGCCAGTAGAGACAGGTTTGGGGCCTCTCCCTACGAGCAGTACTTC. Protein sequence: CASRDRFGASPYEQYF. Full variable domain (rest looked up from reference TRBV19 and TRBJ2-7): DGGITQSPKYLFRKEGQNVTLSCEQNLNHDAMYWYRQDPGQGLRLIYYSQIVNDFQKGDIAEGYSVSREKKESFPLTVTSAQKNPTAFYLCASRDRFGASPYEQYFGPGTRLTVT.

The chain links TRBV5-6 to TRBJ2-7; tentative D call: TRBD2 (6 bases). The germline V and J ends were trimmed by 0 bases and 7 bases, with 14 bases remaining between them. The CDR3 covers 14 residues. Germline V CDR1 and CDR2: SGHDT, YYEEEE. The DNA of the CDR3 is TGTGCCAGCAGCTTGGCCGGGACTCTCGAGGAGCAGTACTTC. Protein product: CASSLAGTLEEQYF.

This clone was detected only once. The V call is TRBV2, the J call TRBJ2-5; perhaps TRBD1 as D (6 bases). The ends were cut back, 0 bases at V and 2 bases at J, with 13 bases in the middle. Germline V gene data show CDR1 as SNHLY and CDR2 as FYNNEI. The CDR3 consists of 16 residues. CDR3 loop: CASSEAGNREQETQYF. The CDR3 bases are TGTGCCAGCAGTGAAGCGGGCAACAGGGAACAAGAGACCCAGTACTTC. Full variable domain (rest looked up from reference TRBV2 and TRBJ2-5): EPEVTQTPSHQVTQMGQEVILRCVPISNHLYFYWYRQILGQKVEFLVSFYNNEISEKSEIFDDQFSVERPDGSNFTLKIRSTKLEDSAMYFCASSEAGNREQETQYFGPGTRLLVL.

The chain couples TRBV7-2 to TRBJ2-7, with 7 bases identical to TRBD2. This CDR3 spans 14 amino acids. Germline CDR1 reads SGHTA; CDR2 reads FQGNSA. Trimming cost V 3 bases and J 0 bases; bases outside gene matches: 2. This CDR3 is CASSFSGGSYEQYF. The CDR3 coding sequence is TGTGCCAGCAGCTTCTCGGGAGGCTCCTACGAGCAGTACTTC.

This chain uses TRBV20-1 with TRBJ1-2; no clear D. CDR1 is DFQATT and CDR2 is SNEGSKA in the germline V gene (reference sequence). The CDR3 loop spans 11 amino acids. V was clipped by 5 bases and J by 6 bases, with 10 bases between them. CDR3 sequence (DNA): TGCAGTGCTCCTGGAGACCATGGCTACACCTTC. This sequence encodes CSAPGDHGYTF.

This clone was detected only once. V gene TRBV6-5 combines with J gene TRBJ2-7, with TRBD1 matching over 7 bases. In germline, CDR1 is MNHEY, CDR2 SVGAGI. The CDR3 contains 11 residues. CDR3 DNA: TGTAAAGGGGACAGACCCTACGAGCAGTACTTC. This codes for CKGDRPYEQYF.

The chain's CDR3 is CAWSVGTGVVSPLHF. CDR3 bases: TGTGCCTGGAGTGTCGGGACAGGGGTTGTTTCACCCCTCCACTTT. The V gene is TRBV30, the J gene TRBJ1-6, with 10 bases aligning to TRBD1. Germline V CDR1 and CDR2: GTSNPN, SVGIG (reference sequence). This CDR3 comprises 15 residues. Trimming took 0 bases from V and 9 from J; bases not matched to a gene: 5.

This clone was recorded a few times. This chain links TRBV11-2 with TRBJ2-7, with D tentatively TRBD1 (6 bases). The V and J ends lost 5 bases and 4 bases respectively, with 9 bases between them. Germline values: CDR1 SGHAT, CDR2 FQNNGV. The CDR3 is made up of 12 amino acids. In DNA, the CDR3 is TGTGCCAGCAGCCTTGACAGGTACGAGCAGTACTTC. Residues: CASSLDRYEQYF. Combining the CDR3 with reference TRBV11-2 and TRBJ2-7 gives the whole variable domain EAGVAQSPRYKIIEKRQSVAFWCNPISGHATLYWYQQILGQGPKLLIQFQNNGVVDDSQLPKDRFSAERLKGVDSTLKIQPAKLEDSAVYLCASSLDRYEQYFGPGTRLTVT.